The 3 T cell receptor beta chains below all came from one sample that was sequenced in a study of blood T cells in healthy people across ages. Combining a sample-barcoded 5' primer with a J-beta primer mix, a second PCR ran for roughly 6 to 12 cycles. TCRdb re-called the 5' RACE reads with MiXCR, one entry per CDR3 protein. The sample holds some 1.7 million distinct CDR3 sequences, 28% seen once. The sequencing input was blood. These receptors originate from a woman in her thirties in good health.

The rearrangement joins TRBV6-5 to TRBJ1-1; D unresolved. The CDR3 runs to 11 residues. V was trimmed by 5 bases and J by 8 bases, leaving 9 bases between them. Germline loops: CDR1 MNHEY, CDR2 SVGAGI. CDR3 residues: CASSILGEAFF. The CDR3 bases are TGTGCCAGCAGTATCCTAGGAGAAGCTTTCTTT.

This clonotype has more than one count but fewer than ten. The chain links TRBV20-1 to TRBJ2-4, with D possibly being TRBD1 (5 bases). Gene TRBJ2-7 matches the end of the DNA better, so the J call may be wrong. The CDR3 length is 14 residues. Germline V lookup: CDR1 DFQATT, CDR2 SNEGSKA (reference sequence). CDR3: CSARESSRAYEQYF. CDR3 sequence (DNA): TGCAGTGCTAGGGAAAGCTCCAGGGCCTACGAGCAGTACTTC.

The CDR3 reads CASSSRTGGAYNEQFF. The CDR3 DNA reads as TGTGCCAGCAGCTCGAGGACAGGGGGCGCCTACAATGAGCAGTTCTTC. The chain carries TRBV11-2 and TRBJ2-1; 11 bases match TRBD1. The CDR3 contains 16 residues. With 4 bases clipped from V and 2 bases from J, the junction kept 4 bases outside the gene matches. Germline CDR1 SGHAT, CDR2 FQNNGV.